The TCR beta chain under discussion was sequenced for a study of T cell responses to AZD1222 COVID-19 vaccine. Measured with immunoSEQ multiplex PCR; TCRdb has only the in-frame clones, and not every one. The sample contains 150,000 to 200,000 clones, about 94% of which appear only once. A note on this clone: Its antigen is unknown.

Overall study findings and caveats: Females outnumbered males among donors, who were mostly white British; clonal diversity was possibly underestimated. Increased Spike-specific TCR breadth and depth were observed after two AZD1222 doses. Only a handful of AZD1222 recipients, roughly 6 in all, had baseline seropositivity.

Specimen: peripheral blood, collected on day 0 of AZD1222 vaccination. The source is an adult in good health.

The CDR3 is CSASPRQGNQETQYF. CDR3 coding DNA: TGCAGTGCTAGTCCGCGACAGGGGAACCAAGAGACCCAGTACTTC. The gene calls are TRBV20-1 and TRBJ2-5; 8 nucleotides agree with TRBD1. CDR1 and CDR2 from the germline V gene are DFQATT and SNEGSKA (reference sequence). With 3 bases clipped from V and 0 bases from J, the junction kept 6 bases outside the gene matches. This CDR3 contains 15 residues.